Listed below are T cell receptor beta chains from one sample, sequenced in a study of radiotherapy plus CTLA-4 blockade in lung cancer. The table came from immunoSEQ multiplex PCR; TCRdb's copy has only in-frame clones and leaves some out. The profile shows about 49,000 clones, 70% to 75% of them singletons. This specimen was peripheral blood, taken from a patient treated with radiotherapy plus ipilimumab. These TCRs come from a human donor with non-small cell lung cancer who had a complete response to radiotherapy plus ipilimumab. The CDR3 runs from the conserved cysteine through the conserved F or W. The order of the fields is V gene, J gene, CDR3 protein.

TRBV7-9	TRBJ1-4	CASSLGGPANEKLFF
TRBV27	TRBJ1-6	CASSFINSPLHF
TRBV28	TRBJ2-1	CASGAVRGEQFF
TRBV6-1	TRBJ2-3	CASGSGDTQYF
TRBV25-1	TRBJ2-2	CASRGGTGNTGELFF
TRBV18	TRBJ1-5	CASSPDTLVPQHF
TRBV7-2	TRBJ1-3	CASSLGHGNTIYF
TRBV5-1	TRBJ1-4	CASSFGQGERANEKLFF
TRBV5-1	TRBJ1-2	CASSSRTGTNYGYTF
TRBV7-9	TRBJ2-7	CASSQGQGISYEQYF
TRBV5-1	TRBJ2-7	CASSPGTVTYF
TRBV19	TRBJ1-1	CASSSPRGGNTEAFF
TRBV14	TRBJ2-5	CASSQARGMAETQYF
TRBV19	TRBJ1-1	CASSRSGVSTEAFF
TRBV18	TRBJ1-2	CASSLGQGVDGYTF
TRBV28	TRBJ2-3	CASSSGGDYTDTQYF
TRBV10-3	TRBJ1-2	CAISATGVDGYTF
TRBV20-1	TRBJ2-7	CSAGSHDEQYF
TRBV19	TRBJ1-3	CASRPGQYSGNTIYF
TRBV19	TRBJ1-5	CASSIGRKSGGGQPQHF
TRBV7-9	TRBJ2-7	CASSLLAGGAAYEQYF